The 26 T cell receptor beta chains presented below share a single source sample, sequenced in a study of T cells after yellow fever vaccination (dated by TCRdb to about 2019). Library construction relied on 5' RACE. Sequencing was performed on an Illumina HiSeq 2500. TCRdb ran its own pipeline on the public reads, namely fastp trimming at Q25 and MiXCR clone calling, and kept in-frame beta chains. Every entry covers one CDR3 protein and lists the most common genes and DNA from its rows. Across this sample there are 450,000 to 550,000 distinct CDR3 sequences, with roughly 19% seen only once. Roughly an eighth of the sample rests with the top ten. Taken with the paper, the label for treatment or condition translates to: live attenuated yellow fever vaccine strain. Specimen: PBMCs, collected 15 days after the yellow fever booster vaccination. The receptors originated from a man aged 25 to 40 who received the YFV17D yellow fever vaccine.

CDR3 DNA: TGTGCCACCAGCAGAGATTTGGGGGGTGAGCAGTACTTC. It codes for CATSRDLGGEQYF. This chain joins TRBV15 and TRBJ2-7; TRBD2 might be the D (6 bases). Germline CDR1 and CDR2: LNHNV and YYDKDF (reference sequence). CDR3 length: 13 amino acids. The V and J ends lost 0 bases and 7 bases respectively, with 10 bases between them. The full variable domain, with the rest looked up from reference TRBV15 and TRBJ2-7, is DAMVIQNPRYQVTQFGKPVTLSCSQTLNHNVMYWYQQKSSQAPKLLFHYYDKDFNNEADTPDNFQSRRPNTSFCFLDIRSPGLGDTAMYLCATSRDLGGEQYFGPGTRLTVT.

This sequence joins TRBV7-2 and TRBJ1-2; TRBD1 matches 9 bases. CDR1 is SGHTA, CDR2 FQGNSA, per germline. The CDR3 length is 16 residues. V trimming: 5 bases; J trimming: 8 bases; junction bases outside the gene matches: 15. DNA for the CDR3: TGTGCCAGCAGCGCCAGAACAGGGGGCGCGTCTAGAGGCTACACCTTC. It codes for CASSARTGGASRGYTF.

This clonotype came up many times. The chain couples TRBV5-1 to TRBJ2-7; D perhaps matches TRBD2 (6 bases). The CDR3 has 14 residues. Trimming took 2 bases from V and 0 from J, leaving 9 bases between them. Germline assignment: CDR1 SGHRS and CDR2 YFSETQ. DNA for the CDR3: TGCGCCAGCAGCTTCCTCGGGAGCTCCTACGAGCAGTACTTC. This encodes CASSFLGSSYEQYF. The whole variable domain, remainder taken from reference TRBV5-1 and TRBJ2-7, is KAGVTQTPRYLIKTRGQQVTLSCSPISGHRSVSWYQQTPGQGLQFLFEYFSETQRNKGNFPGRFSGRQFSNSRSEMNVSTLELGDSALYLCASSFLGSSYEQYFGPGTRLTVT.

The chain joins TRBV9 to TRBJ2-7; TRBD2 aligns across 8 bases. CDR3 size: 14 residues. V was clipped by 4 bases and J by 3 bases; unmatched bases: 6. Germline V gene data show CDR1 as SGDLS and CDR2 as YYNGEE. The CDR3 spells CASSRLGTSYEQYF. As DNA, the CDR3 is TGTGCCAGCAGCCGACTTGGGACTAGCTACGAGCAGTACTTC.

This clonotype has more than one count but fewer than ten. The V gene is TRBV29-1, the J gene TRBJ2-7; D is undetermined. The V end lost 3 bases, the J end lost 0 bases, and 12 bases lay between the germline ends. This CDR3 contains 14 residues. Germline CDR1 reads SQVTM; CDR2 reads ANQGSEA. The CDR3 here is CSVDAGRDSYEQYF. In nucleotides, the CDR3 is TGCAGCGTTGATGCCGGTCGCGACTCCTACGAGCAGTACTTC.

The chain carries TRBV6-5 and TRBJ2-7, with 10 bases fitting TRBD1. This CDR3 is built from 14 residues. Looked up from germline, CDR1 is MNHEY and CDR2 is SVGAGI. V lost 4 bases to trimming and J lost 5 bases; unmatched junction nucleotides: 5. CDR3 DNA: TGTGCCAGCAGTTCGCCGGGACAGGGGAACGAGCAGTACTTC. It translates to CASSSPGQGNEQYF.

The J gene is TRBJ2-3, the V gene TRBV19, with D perhaps matching TRBD2 (6 bases). This CDR3 region has 15 residues. V lost 6 bases and J lost 1, with 14 bases in between. Germline CDR1 LNHDA, CDR2 SQIVND (reference sequence). CDR3 in DNA: TGTGCCAGTAGCAGGACTATCATCGGCACAGATACGCAGTATTTT. Its protein is CASSRTIIGTDTQYF.

This clonotype was observed many times. The DNA of the CDR3 is TGCGCCAGCAGCTTCGGGACTACGAACACCGGGGAGCTGTTTTTT. Translated, it gives CASSFGTTNTGELFF. J is TRBJ2-2 and V is TRBV5-1; 7 nucleotides match TRBD2. Germline loops: CDR1 SGHRS, CDR2 YFSETQ. The ends lost 2 bases at V and 0 bases at J; junction bases unmatched: 1. The CDR3 covers 15 residues.

This clonotype showed up just a few times. This chain links TRBV10-3 with TRBJ2-3; D is ambiguous. Trimming cost V 4 bases and J 2 bases, with 1 base left between them. This CDR3 has 11 amino acids. Germline V gene sequence: CDR1 ENHRY, CDR2 SYGVKD. CDR3 region: CAISATDTQYF. CDR3 bases: TGTGCCATCAGTGCCACAGATACGCAGTATTTT.

The rearrangement uses TRBV16 and TRBJ2-1, with D unresolved. CDR3 size: 14 residues. Looked up from germline, CDR1 is KGHSY and CDR2 is FQNENV. The V end was cut by 2 bases, the J end by 5 bases, with 10 bases between. CDR3 bases: TGTGCCAGCAGCCAACTCAAGTGGGACAATGAGCAGTTCTTC. Residues: CASSQLKWDNEQFF.

The J gene is TRBJ1-1, the V gene TRBV20-1; D ambiguous. The germline V and J ends were trimmed by 7 bases and 8 bases, with 11 bases remaining between them. The CDR3 runs to 10 residues. From germline, CDR1 is DFQATT and CDR2 SNEGSKA (reference sequence). The CDR3 reads CSEFTREAFF. The DNA for the CDR3 is TGCAGTGAGTTCACCAGGGAAGCTTTCTTT.

V usage is TRBV7-3 and J usage is TRBJ2-7; TRBD2 matches 11 bases. The trim removed 5 bases at V and 4 bases at J, leaving 4 bases unmatched. Germline CDR1 is SGHTA and CDR2 is FQGTGA. The CDR3 has 14 amino acids. The CDR3 sequence: CASSQLAGEYEQYF. CDR3 DNA sequence: TGTGCCAGCAGCCAACTAGCGGGAGAATACGAGCAGTACTTC.

The table lists this clonotype with a few counts. V usage is TRBV11-2 and J usage is TRBJ2-3, with 10 bases aligning to TRBD2. V lost 4 bases to trimming and J lost 3 bases; unmatched junction nucleotides: 16. The CDR3 covers 19 residues. The germline gives CDR1 SGHAT, CDR2 FQNNGV. This CDR3 is CASSWGVLGAGGPTDTQYF. CDR3 DNA: TGTGCCAGCAGCTGGGGCGTGTTGGGAGCGGGAGGGCCAACAGATACGCAGTATTTT. Full variable domain (missing parts from reference TRBV11-2 and TRBJ2-3): EAGVAQSPRYKIIEKRQSVAFWCNPISGHATLYWYQQILGQGPKLLIQFQNNGVVDDSQLPKDRFSAERLKGVDSTLKIQPAKLEDSAVYLCASSWGVLGAGGPTDTQYFGPGTRLTVL.

This clonotype was found a few times. J is TRBJ2-1 and V is TRBV14, with D perhaps matching TRBD2 (5 bases). Germline-derived CDR1 and CDR2 are SGHDN and FVKESK. This CDR3 region has 16 residues. Trimming left V 0 bases short and J 4 bases short, with 13 bases between. The CDR3 nucleotides read TGTGCCAGCAGCCAAGATGGGTGGGAGACTTACAATGAGCAGTTCTTC. As protein: CASSQDGWETYNEQFF.

This clonotype was seen only a few times. The J gene is TRBJ2-4, the V gene TRBV5-1; D is possibly TRBD2 (6 bases). V was clipped by 0 bases and J by 3 bases, with 10 bases between them. This CDR3 spans 15 amino acids. Germline V gene sequence: CDR1 SGHRS, CDR2 YFSETQ. Here the CDR3 reads CASSLEAGRKNIQYF. The CDR3 nucleotides read TGCGCCAGCAGCTTGGAAGCGGGCCGCAAAAACATTCAGTACTTC.

As to this clonotype: Mismatch with germline at one junction end may stem from a read error. The CDR3 sequence: CCARDPGIGAADTQYF. Here the CDR3 DNA reads TGCTGTGCTAGAGATCCGGGAATAGGGGCTGCAGATACGCAGTATTTT. This sequence joins TRBV20-1 and TRBJ2-3; D might be TRBD1 or TRBD2, each matching 5 bases. The CDR3 length is 16 residues. Germline CDR1 reads DFQATT; CDR2 reads SNEGSKA (reference sequence).

This clonotype was seen ten or more times. The CDR3 sequence: CASSTLGQGSYEQYF. CDR3 DNA sequence: TGTGCCAGTAGTACTTTGGGACAGGGTTCCTACGAGCAGTACTTC. V usage is TRBV19 and J usage is TRBJ2-7; 9 bases are shared with TRBD1. V gave up 4 bases and J gave up 1 base; unmatched junction bases: 5. The CDR3 runs to 15 residues. Germline V CDR1 and CDR2: LNHDA, SQIVND (reference sequence). Using reference TRBV19 and TRBJ2-7 for the parts outside the CDR3, the full variable domain is DGGITQSPKYLFRKEGQNVTLSCEQNLNHDAMYWYRQDPGQGLRLIYYSQIVNDFQKGDIAEGYSVSREKKESFPLTVTSAQKNPTAFYLCASSTLGQGSYEQYFGPGTRLTVT.

This rearrangement joins TRBV11-2 to TRBJ2-1, with TRBD2 matching over 8 bases. Trimming cost V 5 bases and J 15 bases; bases outside gene matches: 9. This CDR3 is 12 amino acids long. CDR1 is SGHAT and CDR2 is FQNNGV in the germline V gene. CDR3 in DNA: TGTGCCAGCAGCATACCACTAGCGGAAGGGTTCTTC. Translation: CASSIPLAEGFF.

This clonotype was seen a few times. The chain links TRBV18 to TRBJ2-5, with a tentative D call TRBD1 (6 bases). The CDR3 sequence is 13 residues long. CDR1 is KGHSH, CDR2 LQKENI, per germline. Trimming removed 6 bases at V and 7 bases at J, with 15 bases between. CDR3 in amino acids: CASSKDSSGTQYF. CDR3 nucleotide sequence: TGTGCCAGCTCGAAGGACAGCTCGGGGACCCAGTACTTC.

The rearrangement joins TRBV6-5 to TRBJ2-7, with TRBD1 as a possible D gene (6 bases). Trimming removed 2 bases from V and 5 bases from J, with 19 bases in between. The CDR3 loop spans 16 amino acids. Germline V gene lookup returns CDR1 MNHEY and CDR2 SVGAGI. The CDR3 DNA sequence: TGTGCCAGCAGTTACCTAGCAGGGCAGGGGCTTGACGAGCAGTACTTC. It is translated as CASSYLAGQGLDEQYF.

The chain links TRBV5-1 to TRBJ2-2; tentatively, D is TRBD2 (5 bases). The length of the CDR3 is 16 residues. The V gene lost 3 bases and the J gene lost 3 bases, with 15 bases spanning the gap. Germline CDR1 and CDR2: SGHRS and YFSETQ. The CDR3 here is CASSSGLRPHTGELFF. Written as DNA, the CDR3 is TGCGCCAGCAGCTCTGGACTCCGGCCCCACACCGGGGAGCTGTTTTTT.

The gene calls are TRBV5-1 and TRBJ1-1; D gene uncertain. V gave up 2 bases and J gave up 4 bases, with 12 bases separating them. This CDR3 has 14 residues. Per germline, CDR1 SGHRS and CDR2 YFSETQ. The CDR3 region is CASSFRSDGTEAFF. DNA for the CDR3: TGCGCCAGCAGCTTCAGGTCGGATGGCACTGAAGCTTTCTTT.

The table lists this clonotype with a few counts. The chain couples TRBV7-3 to TRBJ2-2, with no clear D. This CDR3 is built from 14 residues. V lost 2 bases to trimming and J lost 4 bases, with 8 bases between them. The germline V gene encodes CDR1 SGHTA and CDR2 FQGTGA. In nucleotides, the CDR3 is TGTGCCAGCAGCTTAGTGACGAGCACCGGGGAGCTGTTTTTT. Residues: CASSLVTSTGELFF. The entire variable domain, with the rest obtained from reference TRBV7-3 and TRBJ2-2, is as follows: GAGVSQTPSNKVTEKGKYVELRCDPISGHTALYWYRQSLGQGPEFLIYFQGTGAADDSGLPNDRFFAVRPEGSVSTLKIQRTERGDSAVYLCASSLVTSTGELFFGEGSRLTVL.

The table lists this clonotype with a few counts. The chain carries TRBV20-1 and TRBJ2-7; 9 bases agree with TRBD2. The length of the CDR3 is 14 residues. J gave up 5 bases and V 0 bases, and 5 bases lay outside the gene matches. Germline V lookup: CDR1 DFQATT, CDR2 SNEGSKA (reference sequence). CDR3 region: CSARDLAGHDEQYF. DNA of the CDR3: TGCAGTGCTAGAGATCTAGCGGGACACGACGAGCAGTACTTC.

The chain has TRBV20-1 and TRBJ2-1; 7 nucleotides align to TRBD2. Germline CDR1 reads DFQATT; CDR2 reads SNEGSKA (reference sequence). This CDR3 has 15 residues. V shed 2 bases and J 7 bases; nucleotides not matched to a gene: 11. The CDR3 reads CSARFGGSGRNEQFF. The CDR3 DNA follows: TGCAGTGCTAGATTTGGCGGGAGCGGTAGAAATGAGCAGTTCTTC.

This clonotype turned up a few times. The chain has TRBV18 and TRBJ2-1, with unresolved D. Germline CDR1 and CDR2: KGHSH and LQKENI. V lost 3 bases, J lost 4 bases, and 10 bases lay in between. The length of the CDR3 is 14 residues. DNA of the CDR3: TGTGCCAGCTCACCGAAACGCGGTTACAATGAGCAGTTCTTC. Translation: CASSPKRGYNEQFF.